This T cell receptor (beta chain) comes out of a study of blood T cell repertoires in COVID-19. About the research overall: Material from acute and convalescent COVID-19 was sourced from the United States, Italy and Spain. T cells, B-cell-depleted T cells, or PBMCs provided the cDNA or gDNA that served as material.

Only in-frame clones appear in the TCRdb table, and some are missing; sequencing was by immunoSEQ multiplex PCR. The sample yields about 300,000 clones, 85% seen once. Individuals drawn from around 25 US areas were about 18 to 100 years old. V lost 9 bases and J lost 1, with 15 bases in between. There are 14 residues in the CDR3. The V gene's germline CDR1 is MDHEN and CDR2 SYDVKM. This clonotype was obtained from a woman between 25 and 40 years old who had been exposed to COVID-19. The sequencing input was PBMCs or T cells enriched from blood (not recorded which). The rearrangement joins TRBV28 to TRBJ1-1; possibly TRBD1 for D (5 bases). CDR3 residues: CASYEETGNTEAFF. The CDR3 bases are TGTGCCAGTTATGAGGAAACAGGGAACACTGAAGCTTTCTTT.